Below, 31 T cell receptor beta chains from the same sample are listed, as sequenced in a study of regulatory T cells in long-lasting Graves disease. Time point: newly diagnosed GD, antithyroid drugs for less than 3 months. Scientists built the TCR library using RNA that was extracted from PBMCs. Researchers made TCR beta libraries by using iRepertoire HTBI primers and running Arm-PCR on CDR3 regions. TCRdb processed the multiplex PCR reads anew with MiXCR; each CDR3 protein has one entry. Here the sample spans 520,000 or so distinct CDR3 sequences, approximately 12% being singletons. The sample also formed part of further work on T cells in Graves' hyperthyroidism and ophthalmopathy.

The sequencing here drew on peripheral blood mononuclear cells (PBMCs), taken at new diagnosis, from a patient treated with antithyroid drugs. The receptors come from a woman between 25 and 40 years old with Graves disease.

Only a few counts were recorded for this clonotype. CDR3 coding DNA: TGCAGCGTTAGGACCTCCTACGAGCAGTACTTC. Translated, it gives CSVRTSYEQYF. The chain couples TRBV29-1 to TRBJ2-7; D is unresolved. Germline assignment: CDR1 SQVTM and CDR2 ANQGSEA. The CDR3 covers 11 residues. V was shortened by 5 bases and J by 0 bases, with 5 bases between the two germline ends.

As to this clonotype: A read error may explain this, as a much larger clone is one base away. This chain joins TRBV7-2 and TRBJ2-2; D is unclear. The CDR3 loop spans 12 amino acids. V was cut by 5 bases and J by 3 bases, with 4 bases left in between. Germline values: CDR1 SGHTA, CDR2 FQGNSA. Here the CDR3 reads CASSQYTGELFF. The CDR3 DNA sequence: TGTGCCAGCAGCCAATACACCGGGGAGCTGTTTTTT.

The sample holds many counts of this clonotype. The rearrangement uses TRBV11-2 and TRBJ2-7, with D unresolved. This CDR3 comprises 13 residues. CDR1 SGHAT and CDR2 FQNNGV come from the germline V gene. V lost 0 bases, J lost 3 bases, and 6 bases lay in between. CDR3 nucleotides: TGTGCCAGCAGCTTAGATCCGCTCTACGAGCAGTACTTC. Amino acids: CASSLDPLYEQYF.

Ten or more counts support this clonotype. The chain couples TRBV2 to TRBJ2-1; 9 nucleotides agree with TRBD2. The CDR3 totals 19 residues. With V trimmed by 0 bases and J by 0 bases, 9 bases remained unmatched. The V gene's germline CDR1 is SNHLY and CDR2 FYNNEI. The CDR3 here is CASSEAKGSGRNSYNEQFF. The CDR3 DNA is TGTGCCAGCAGTGAAGCGAAAGGTAGCGGGAGAAACTCCTACAATGAGCAGTTCTTC.

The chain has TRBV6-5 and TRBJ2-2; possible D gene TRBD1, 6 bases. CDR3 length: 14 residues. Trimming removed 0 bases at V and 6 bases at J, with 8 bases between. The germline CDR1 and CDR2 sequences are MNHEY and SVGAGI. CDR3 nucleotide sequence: TGTGCCAGCAGTTACTCGGGGGCTTCCGGGGAGCTGTTTTTT. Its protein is CASSYSGASGELFF.

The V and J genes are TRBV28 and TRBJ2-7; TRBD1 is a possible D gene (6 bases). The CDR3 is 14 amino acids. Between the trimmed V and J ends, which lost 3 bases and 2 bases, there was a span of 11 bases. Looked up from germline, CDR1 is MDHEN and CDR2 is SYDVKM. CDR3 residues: CASSFQGPPYEQYF. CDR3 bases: TGTGCCAGCAGTTTTCAGGGGCCCCCCTACGAGCAGTACTTC.

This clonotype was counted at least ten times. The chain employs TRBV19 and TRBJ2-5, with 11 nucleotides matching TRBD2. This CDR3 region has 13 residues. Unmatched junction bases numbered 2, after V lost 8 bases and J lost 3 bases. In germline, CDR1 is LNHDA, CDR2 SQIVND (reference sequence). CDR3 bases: TGTGCCAGTTCGGGACTAGCGGAAGAGACCCAGTACTTC. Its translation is CASSGLAEETQYF.

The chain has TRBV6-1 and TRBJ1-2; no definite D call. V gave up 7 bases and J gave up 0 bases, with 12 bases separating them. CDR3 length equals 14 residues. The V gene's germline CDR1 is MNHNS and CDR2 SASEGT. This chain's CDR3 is CASTRTESNYGYTF. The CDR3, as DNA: TGTGCCAGCACCCGGACGGAATCTAACTATGGCTACACCTTC.

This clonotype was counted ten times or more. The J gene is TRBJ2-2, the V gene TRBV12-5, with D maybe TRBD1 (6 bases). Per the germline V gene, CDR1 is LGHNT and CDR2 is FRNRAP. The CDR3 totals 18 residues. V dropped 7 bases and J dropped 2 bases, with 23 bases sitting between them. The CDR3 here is CASASVPLGTPNTGELFF. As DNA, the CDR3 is TGTGCTAGTGCGTCGGTCCCTTTAGGGACACCTAACACCGGGGAGCTGTTTTTT.

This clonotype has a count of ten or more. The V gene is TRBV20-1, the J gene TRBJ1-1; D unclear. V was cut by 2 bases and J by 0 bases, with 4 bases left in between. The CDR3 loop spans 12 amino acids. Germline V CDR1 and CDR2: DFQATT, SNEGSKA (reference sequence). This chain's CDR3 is CSARPMNTEAFF. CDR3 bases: TGCAGTGCTAGACCGATGAACACTGAAGCTTTCTTT.

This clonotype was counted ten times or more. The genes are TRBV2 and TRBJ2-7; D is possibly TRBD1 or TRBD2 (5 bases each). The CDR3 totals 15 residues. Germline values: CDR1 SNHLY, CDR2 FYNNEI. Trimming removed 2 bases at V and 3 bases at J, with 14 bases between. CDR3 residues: CASSESWRGDYEQYF. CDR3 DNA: TGTGCCAGCAGTGAATCGTGGAGAGGGGACTACGAGCAGTACTTC.

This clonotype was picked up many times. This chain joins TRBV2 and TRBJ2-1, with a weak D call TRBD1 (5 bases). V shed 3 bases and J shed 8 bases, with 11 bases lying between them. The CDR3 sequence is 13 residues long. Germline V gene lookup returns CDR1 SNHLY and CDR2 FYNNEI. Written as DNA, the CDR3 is TGTGCCAGCAGTGAGCAGGGAATCGATGAGCAGTTCTTC. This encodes CASSEQGIDEQFF.

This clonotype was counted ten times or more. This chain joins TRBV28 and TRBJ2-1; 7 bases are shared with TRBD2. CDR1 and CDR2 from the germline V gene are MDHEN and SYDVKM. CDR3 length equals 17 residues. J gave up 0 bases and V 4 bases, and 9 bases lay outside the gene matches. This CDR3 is CASSSFSGSSSYNEQFF. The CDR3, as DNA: TGTGCCAGCAGTTCCTTTAGCGGGTCGAGCTCCTACAATGAGCAGTTCTTC.

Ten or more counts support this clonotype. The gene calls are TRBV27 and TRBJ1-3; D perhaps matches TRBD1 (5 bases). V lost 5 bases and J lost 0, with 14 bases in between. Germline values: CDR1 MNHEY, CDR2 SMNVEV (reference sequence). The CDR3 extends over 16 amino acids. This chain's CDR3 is CASSPRTPDSGNTIYF. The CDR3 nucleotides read TGTGCCAGCAGTCCTCGGACACCCGACTCTGGAAACACCATATATTTT.

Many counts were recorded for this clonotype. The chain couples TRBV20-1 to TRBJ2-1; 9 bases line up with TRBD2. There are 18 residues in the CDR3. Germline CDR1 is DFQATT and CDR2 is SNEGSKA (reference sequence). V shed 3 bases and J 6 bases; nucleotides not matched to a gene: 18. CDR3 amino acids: CSARAAGGSSGTVNEQFF. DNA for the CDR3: TGCAGTGCTAGGGCCGCCGGAGGGTCTAGCGGGACGGTCAATGAGCAGTTCTTC.

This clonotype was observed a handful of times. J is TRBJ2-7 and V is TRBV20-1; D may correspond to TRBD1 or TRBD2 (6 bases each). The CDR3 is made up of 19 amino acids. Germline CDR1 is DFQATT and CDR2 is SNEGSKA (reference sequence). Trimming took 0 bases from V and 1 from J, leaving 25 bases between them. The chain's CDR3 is CSAREGAPYDGSKSYEQYF. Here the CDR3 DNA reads TGCAGTGCTAGAGAGGGGGCACCATATGACGGGAGTAAGTCCTACGAGCAGTACTTC.

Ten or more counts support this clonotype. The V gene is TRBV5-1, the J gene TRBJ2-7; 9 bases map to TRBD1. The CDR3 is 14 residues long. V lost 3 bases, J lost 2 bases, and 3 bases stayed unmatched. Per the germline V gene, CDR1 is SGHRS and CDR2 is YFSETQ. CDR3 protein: CASSWDRATYEQYF. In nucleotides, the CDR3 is TGCGCCAGCAGCTGGGACAGGGCGACCTACGAGCAGTACTTC.

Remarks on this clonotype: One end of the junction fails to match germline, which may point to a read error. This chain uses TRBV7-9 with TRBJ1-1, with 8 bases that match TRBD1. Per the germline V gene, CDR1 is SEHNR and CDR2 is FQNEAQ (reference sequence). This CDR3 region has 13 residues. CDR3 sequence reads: CTSSSTTGASAFF. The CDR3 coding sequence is TGTACCAGCAGCTCAACGACAGGGGCATCGGCTTTCTTT.

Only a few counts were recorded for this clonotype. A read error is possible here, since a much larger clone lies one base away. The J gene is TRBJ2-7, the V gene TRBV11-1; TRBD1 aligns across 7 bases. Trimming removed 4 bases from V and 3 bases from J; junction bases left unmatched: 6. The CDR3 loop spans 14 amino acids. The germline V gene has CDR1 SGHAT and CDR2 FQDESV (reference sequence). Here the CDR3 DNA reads TGTGCCAGCAGCTCGGACAGGAGAGGCTACGAGCAGTACTTC. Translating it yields CASSSDRRGYEQYF.

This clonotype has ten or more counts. CDR3 in amino acids: CASSLLGRSSYEQYF. CDR3 in DNA: TGTGCCAGCAGTTTATTGGGCAGGAGCTCCTACGAGCAGTACTTC. The chain combines TRBV27 with TRBJ2-7, with D uncertain. Per germline, CDR1 MNHEY and CDR2 SMNVEV (reference sequence). The CDR3 consists of 15 residues. V was clipped by 1 base and J by 0 bases, with 10 bases between them.

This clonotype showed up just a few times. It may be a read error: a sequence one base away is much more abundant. The CDR3 sequence is CAISRLAESDEQFF. The DNA for the CDR3 is TGTGCCATCAGCAGACTAGCGGAGAGCGACGAGCAGTTCTTC. The V gene is TRBV10-3, the J gene TRBJ2-1; 9 bases agree with TRBD2. V lost 6 bases, J lost 10 bases, and 10 bases stayed unmatched. The germline V gene has CDR1 ENHRY and CDR2 SYGVKD. The CDR3 spans 14 residues.

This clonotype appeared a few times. The CDR3 spells CSALSPGQSYEQYF. The CDR3 DNA sequence: TGCAGTGCCCTTTCTCCGGGACAGTCCTACGAGCAGTACTTC. The J gene is TRBJ2-7, the V gene TRBV20-1, with 7 bases lining up with TRBD1. This CDR3 contains 14 residues. The J segment lost 1 base and the V segment lost 6 bases, leaving 9 bases of the junction unmatched. CDR1 DFQATT and CDR2 SNEGSKA come from the germline V gene (reference sequence).

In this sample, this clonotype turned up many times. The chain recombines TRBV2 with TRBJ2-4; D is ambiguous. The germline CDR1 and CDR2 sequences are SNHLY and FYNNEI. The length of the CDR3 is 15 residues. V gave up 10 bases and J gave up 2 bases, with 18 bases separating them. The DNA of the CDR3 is TGTGCCACCACCTCAGGAATTAACCCCAAAAACATTCAGTACTTC. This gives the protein CATTSGINPKNIQYF.

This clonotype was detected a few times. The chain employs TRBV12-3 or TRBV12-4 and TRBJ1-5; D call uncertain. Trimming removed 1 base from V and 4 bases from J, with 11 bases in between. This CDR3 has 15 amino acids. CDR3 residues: CASSLVWSPNQPQHF. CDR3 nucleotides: TGTGCCAGCAGTTTAGTATGGTCGCCAAATCAGCCCCAGCATTTT.

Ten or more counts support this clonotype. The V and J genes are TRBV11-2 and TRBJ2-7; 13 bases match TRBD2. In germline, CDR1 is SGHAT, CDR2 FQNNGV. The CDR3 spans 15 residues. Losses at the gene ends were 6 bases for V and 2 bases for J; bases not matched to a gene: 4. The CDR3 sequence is CASRVGTSGAYEQYF. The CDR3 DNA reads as TGTGCCAGCAGGGTTGGGACTAGCGGGGCCTACGAGCAGTACTTC.

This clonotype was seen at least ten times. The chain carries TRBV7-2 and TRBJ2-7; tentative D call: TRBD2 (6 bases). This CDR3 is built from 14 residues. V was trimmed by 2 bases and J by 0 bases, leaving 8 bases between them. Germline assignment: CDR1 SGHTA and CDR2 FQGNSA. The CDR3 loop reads CASSLWGDSYEQYF. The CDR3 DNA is TGTGCCAGCAGCTTATGGGGGGACTCCTACGAGCAGTACTTC.

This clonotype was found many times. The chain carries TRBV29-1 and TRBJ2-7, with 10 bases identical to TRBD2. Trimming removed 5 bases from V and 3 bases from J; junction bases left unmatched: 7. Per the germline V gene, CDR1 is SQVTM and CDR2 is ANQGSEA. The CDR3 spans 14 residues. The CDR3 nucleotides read TGCAGCGTTACTACTAGCGGGATCGGCTACGAGCAGTACTTC. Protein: CSVTTSGIGYEQYF.

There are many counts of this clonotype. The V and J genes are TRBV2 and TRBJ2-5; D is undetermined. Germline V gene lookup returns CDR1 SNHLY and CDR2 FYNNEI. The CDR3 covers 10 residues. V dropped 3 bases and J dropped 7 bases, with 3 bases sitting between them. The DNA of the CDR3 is TGTGCCAGCAGTGAGGTGACCCAGTACTTC. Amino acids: CASSEVTQYF. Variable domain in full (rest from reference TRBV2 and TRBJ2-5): EPEVTQTPSHQVTQMGQEVILRCVPISNHLYFYWYRQILGQKVEFLVSFYNNEISEKSEIFDDQFSVERPDGSNFTLKIRSTKLEDSAMYFCASSEVTQYFGPGTRLLVL.

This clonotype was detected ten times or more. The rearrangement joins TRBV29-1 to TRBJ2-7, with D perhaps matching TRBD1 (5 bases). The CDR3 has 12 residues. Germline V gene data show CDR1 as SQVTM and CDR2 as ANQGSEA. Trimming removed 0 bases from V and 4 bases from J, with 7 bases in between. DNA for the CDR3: TGCAGCGTTGAAGATTCAGGGTACGAGCAGTACTTC. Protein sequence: CSVEDSGYEQYF.

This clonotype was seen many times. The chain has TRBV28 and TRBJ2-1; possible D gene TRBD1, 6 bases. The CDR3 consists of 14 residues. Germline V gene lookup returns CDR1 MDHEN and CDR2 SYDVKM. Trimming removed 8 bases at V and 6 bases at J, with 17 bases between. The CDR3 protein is CASEGWQGSNEQFF. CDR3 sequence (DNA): TGTGCCAGCGAAGGGTGGCAGGGGAGCAATGAGCAGTTCTTC.

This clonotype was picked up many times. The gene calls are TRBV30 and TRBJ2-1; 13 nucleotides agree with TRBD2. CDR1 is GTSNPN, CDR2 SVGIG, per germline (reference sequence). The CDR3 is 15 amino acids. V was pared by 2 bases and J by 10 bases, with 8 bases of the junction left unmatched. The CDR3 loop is CAWSTSGRVVGEQFF. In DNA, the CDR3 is TGTGCCTGGAGTACTAGCGGGAGGGTGGTAGGGGAGCAGTTCTTC.